This T cell receptor beta chain originates from a study of T cells in Graves' hyperthyroidism and ophthalmopathy. In this sample, this clonotype turned up a few times. RNA transcripts provided the source from which TCR beta CDR3 regions were amplified. When the TCR CDR3 underwent first-round RT-PCR, the HTBI primer set was used. Each CDR3 protein is one row after TCRdb ran MiXCR on the multiplex PCR reads. The table has some 350,000 distinct CDR3 sequences, 15% to 18% seen once. The sequence came from a woman in her late teens or twenties with Graves' hyperthyroidism that later progressed to Graves' ophthalmopathy. The specimen sequenced was blood.

For the CDR3, the DNA is TGTGCCAGCTACATAACAGGGGAAAACACCGGGGAGCTGTTTTTT. It specifies CASYITGENTGELFF. The V call is TRBV7-9, the J call TRBJ2-2, with 7 bases aligning to TRBD1. The germline V gene encodes CDR1 SEHNR and CDR2 FQNEAQ (reference sequence). This CDR3 comprises 15 residues. The V gene end was trimmed by 8 bases and the J gene end by 2 bases; junction bases not matched to a gene: 8.